Listed below are T cell receptor beta chains from one sample, sequenced in a study of patients and donors after allogeneic stem cell transplantation. Via MiXCR, TCRdb re-called the RT-PCR reads, giving one row per CDR3 protein. This sample has approximately 200,000 distinct CDR3 sequences; 35% to 50% occur once, and the top ten carry about 35%. Sequencing used blood, either unsorted or a sorted T cell fraction (not recorded which). All receptors derive from a human donor who was either an allogeneic HSCT recipient or a stem cell or donor lymphocyte infusion donor (not recorded which). It is not recorded whose cells these are; they may come from a transplant donor. Each CDR3 is given with its conserved first and last residue. The listing skips clone size in some rows; elsewhere it reads once, few, many or a size class.

TRBV27	.	TRBJ1-5	CASRPGVSNQPQHF
TRBV30	.	TRBJ2-1	CAWMAWEGTGPYNEQFF
TRBV20-1	.	TRBJ2-7	CSARSNLGQGKDEQYF
TRBV5-1	many	TRBJ2-3	CASGPGLATDTQYF
TRBV20-1	.	TRBJ1-5	CSAGPYQPQHF
TRBV5-1	.	TRBJ2-7	CASSGDIYEQYF
TRBV20-1	few	TRBJ2-1	CSARGGRAVGDNEQFF
TRBV5-6	few	TRBJ1-1	CASSLSLGLNTEAFF
TRBV7-8	.	TRBJ2-1	CASRSPIGQGGRNEQFF
TRBV12-3/TRBV12-4	.	TRBJ2-7	CASSSGRTYEQYF
TRBV7-9	.	TRBJ2-5	CASSLTTGGETQYF
TRBV21-1	.	TRBJ2-7	CASSKAGISYEQYF
TRBV19	once	TRBJ1-5	CASSLDLGQPQHF
TRBV27	.	TRBJ2-1	CASSAGLRIIEQFF
TRBV7-3	few	TRBJ2-3	CASSSSGLAEVSTDTQYF
TRBV5-6	few	TRBJ2-7	CASSLTFQISSYEQYF
TRBV6-6	.	TRBJ1-5	CASSYRQGGQPQHF
TRBV4-1	few	TRBJ1-2	CASSQGTDYGYTF
TRBV6-6	once	TRBJ2-1	CASSLPSGSGNEQFF
TRBV4-3	.	TRBJ2-7	CASSLKDREDEQYF
TRBV29-1	.	TRBJ1-2	CSVVDGGYTF
TRBV5-1	.	TRBJ1-1	CASSTFRDRGNTEAFF
TRBV7-9	few	TRBJ1-1	CASSSQRAGAQMNTEAFF
TRBV4-1	few	TRBJ1-2	CASSQDAPGPGYTF
TRBV29-1	.	TRBJ1-2	CSSGEGHGYTF
TRBV5-6	.	TRBJ2-5	CASSLQTGQETQYF
TRBV28	few	TRBJ2-7	CASSPPVGYEQYF
TRBV6-5	.	TRBJ2-3	CASLSARAADTQYF
TRBV5-8	.	TRBJ2-1	CASSLWRTSAEQFF
TRBV5-1	few	TRBJ1-2	CASSLVRPLGNYGYTF
TRBV27	.	TRBJ2-7	CASSLSSRGNSYEQYF
TRBV29-1	.	TRBJ1-1	CSVVQGGDTEAFF
TRBV4-3	.	TRBJ2-3	CASSQAGAADTQYF
TRBV12-3/TRBV12-4	many	TRBJ1-1	CASSFSEAAEAFF
TRBV12-3/TRBV12-4	few	TRBJ1-1	CASRPPGRTEAFF
TRBV28	.	TRBJ2-3	CASSPLAGGRTDTQYF
TRBV28	.	TRBJ1-2	CASSFGDSEFSNYGYTF
TRBV15	.	TRBJ1-3	CTTSRDHPGGNTIYF
TRBV12-3/TRBV12-4	.	TRBJ1-5	CASSPHQGAGNQPQHF
TRBV2	.	TRBJ2-7	CASSELAGVLYEQYF
TRBV12-3/TRBV12-4	.	TRBJ1-1	CASSQSGGAREAFF
TRBV5-6	few	TRBJ1-2	CASSLEGGARGYTF
TRBV9	few	TRBJ1-2	CASSVAGTANYGYTF
TRBV4-3	many	TRBJ1-1	CASSQDIRQGDTEAFF
TRBV9	.	TRBJ2-3	CASSAGTSGSGTDTQYF
TRBV12-3/TRBV12-4	few	TRBJ1-1	CASSLSRGPNTEAFF
TRBV5-1	.	TRBJ1-3	CASSLGLARISGNTIYF
TRBV12-3/TRBV12-4	once	TRBJ2-7	CASSVPGTSYEQYF
TRBV4-1	.	TRBJ2-7	CASSQPTSGRASYEQYF
TRBV6-2/TRBV6-3	.	TRBJ1-2	CASSPGGFYGYTF
TRBV7-3	.	TRBJ2-5	CASSLNGVPGETQYF
TRBV24-1	.	TRBJ2-1	CATRGTGENEQFF
TRBV7-6	few	TRBJ1-2	CASSQRTGEGYTF
TRBV4-2	few	TRBJ1-6	CASSRAVVSYNSPLHF
TRBV7-3	.	TRBJ1-2	CASSLTGRGDYGYTF
TRBV6-5	.	TRBJ1-1	CASSSLRALNTEAFF
TRBV12-3/TRBV12-4	.	TRBJ1-6	CASTPDKANSPLHF
TRBV12-3/TRBV12-4	few	TRBJ1-1	CASSVPGHVDPDTEAFF
TRBV2	.	TRBJ1-1	CASRRQGASTEAFF
TRBV13	.	TRBJ2-3	CASSLSVTDTQYF